This T cell receptor beta chain is drawn from a study of neoadjuvant anti-PD-1 for oral cavity cancer. Turning to the study itself: Patients without progression received a fourth nivolumab dose around day 43, then surgical resection on days 50-56.

Produced via immunoSEQ multiplex PCR; TCRdb's table is partial and in-frame only. The sample has about 9,500 clones, 65% to 70% seen once. Germline V gene data show CDR1 as SGDLS and CDR2 as YYNGEE. The ends lost 4 bases at V and 5 bases at J; junction bases unmatched: 7. This CDR3 region has 14 residues. Time point of the sample: after neoadjuvant nivolumab, at surgical resection. Patients were newly diagnosed with stage II-IVA oral cavity squamous cell carcinoma without prior systemic or radiation treatment. Patients had HPV-negative, locally advanced oral cavity squamous cell carcinoma. The gene calls are TRBV9 and TRBJ2-3; 7 bases fit TRBD2. The receptor was derived from a person aged 35 to 85 with oral cavity squamous cell carcinoma. The sequencing here drew on PBMCs, taken after nivolumab (anti-PD-1) treatment. CDR3 region: CASSLSGKLDTQYF. The CDR3 DNA sequence: TGTGCCAGCAGCCTAAGCGGGAAGCTAGATACGCAGTATTTT.